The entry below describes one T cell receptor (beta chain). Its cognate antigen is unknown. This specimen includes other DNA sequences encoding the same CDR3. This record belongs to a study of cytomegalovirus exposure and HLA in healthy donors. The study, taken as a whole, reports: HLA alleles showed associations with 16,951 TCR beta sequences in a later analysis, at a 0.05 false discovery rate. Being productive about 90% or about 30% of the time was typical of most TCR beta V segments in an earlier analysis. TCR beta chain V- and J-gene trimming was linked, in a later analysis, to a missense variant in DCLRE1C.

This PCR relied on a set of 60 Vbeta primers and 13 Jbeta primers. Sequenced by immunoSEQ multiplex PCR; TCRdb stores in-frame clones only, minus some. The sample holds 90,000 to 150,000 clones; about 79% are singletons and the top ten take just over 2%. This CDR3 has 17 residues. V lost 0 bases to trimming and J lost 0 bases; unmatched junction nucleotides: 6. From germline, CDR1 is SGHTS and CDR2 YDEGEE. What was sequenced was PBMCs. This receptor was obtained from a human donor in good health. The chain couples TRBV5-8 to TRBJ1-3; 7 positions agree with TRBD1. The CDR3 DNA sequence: TGTGCCAGCAGCTTGGGGGGACAGTTCTTCTCTGGAAACACCATATATTTT. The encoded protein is CASSLGGQFFSGNTIYF.